Following are 27 T cell receptor beta chains from one sample sequenced in a study of CD8 T cells in Susac syndrome. RNA was extracted with the RNeasy kit, and a quantity of 0.5 to 1 ug was reverse transcribed using random hexamers. Using its own MiXCR run on the immunoSEQ multiplex PCR reads, TCRdb lists one record per CDR3 protein. The sample lists under 90,000 distinct CDR3 sequences; 95% were seen once. Specimen: CD8+ T cells from PBMCs. The receptors derive from a human donor with Susac syndrome.

The chain employs TRBV11-2 and TRBJ2-7; 12 bases map to TRBD1. J was trimmed by 3 bases and V by 2 bases; bases with no gene match: 5. Germline V gives CDR1 SGHAT, CDR2 FQNNGV. This CDR3 contains 16 residues. The CDR3 nucleotides are TGTGCCAGCAGCTTACACCGGGACAGGGGGCTCTACGAGCAGTACTTC. This sequence encodes CASSLHRDRGLYEQYF.

The V and J genes are TRBV2 and TRBJ2-5; D call uncertain. The CDR3 is made up of 16 amino acids. V was trimmed by 3 bases and J by 1 base, leaving 15 bases between them. Germline V lookup: CDR1 SNHLY, CDR2 FYNNEI. The CDR3 DNA is TGTGCCAGCAGTGAGGGCTCCCCCCCCATCCAAGAGACCCAGTACTTC. Residues: CASSEGSPPIQETQYF.

The V gene is TRBV18, the J gene TRBJ2-1; D unresolved. Germline V gene data show CDR1 as KGHSH and CDR2 as LQKENI. The CDR3 sequence is 17 residues long. Trimming removed 0 bases at V and 4 bases at J, with 16 bases between. In DNA form, the CDR3 reads TGTGCCAGCTCACCACCGGAGTACGACATATCTTACAATGAGCAGTTCTTC. Translation gives CASSPPEYDISYNEQFF.

The V and J genes are TRBV24-1 and TRBJ2-3, with 9 bases lining up with TRBD2. Germline V CDR1 and CDR2: KGHDR, SFDVKD. The CDR3 consists of 17 residues. Trimming cost V 6 bases and J 2 bases; bases outside gene matches: 11. CDR3 in DNA: TGTGCCACCAGTCGGGGAAGGGTAGCGGGGGACACAGATACGCAGTATTTT. The encoded protein is CATSRGRVAGDTDTQYF.

J is TRBJ2-3 and V is TRBV6-5; TRBD2 matches 10 bases. Germline lookup yields CDR1 MNHEY and CDR2 SVGAGI. J lost 6 bases, V lost 8 bases, and 5 bases had no gene match. This CDR3 region has 13 residues. The CDR3 DNA is TGTGCCAGCGGAGCGGGAGGGGTGGATACGCAGTATTTT. This gives the protein CASGAGGVDTQYF.

The genes are TRBV9 and TRBJ1-3, with a tentative D call TRBD1 (5 bases). CDR3 length: 14 residues. V shed 6 bases and J shed 3 bases, with 13 bases lying between them. The V gene's germline CDR1 is SGDLS and CDR2 YYNGEE. DNA for the CDR3: TGTGCCAGCACCCTCACGGGACTTGGAAACACCATATATTTT. Amino acid sequence: CASTLTGLGNTIYF. Using reference TRBV9 and TRBJ1-3 for the parts outside the CDR3, the full variable domain is DSGVTQTPKHLITATGQRVTLRCSPRSGDLSVYWYQQSLDQGLQFLIQYYNGEERAKGNILERFSAQQFPDLHSELNLSSLELGDSALYFCASTLTGLGNTIYFGEGSWLTVV.

J is TRBJ2-7 and V is TRBV29-1; 11 bases are a match to TRBD2. V trimming: 6 bases; J trimming: 1 base; junction bases outside the gene matches: 2. Germline V lookup: CDR1 SQVTM, CDR2 ANQGSEA. The CDR3 runs 13 residues. CDR3: CSVGTSGSYEQYF. CDR3 nucleotides: TGCAGCGTAGGGACTAGCGGTTCCTACGAGCAGTACTTC.

The chain employs TRBV12-3 or TRBV12-4 and TRBJ1-1; D gene ambiguous. The CDR3 has 11 amino acids. V lost 10 bases, J lost 1 base, and 7 bases lay in between. CDR3 DNA: TGTGCCACCCCGGGGAACACTGAAGCTTTCTTT. It specifies CATPGNTEAFF.

The gene calls are TRBV4-3 and TRBJ1-2; tentatively, D is TRBD1 (5 bases). The V gene lost 0 bases and the J gene lost 4 bases, with 12 bases spanning the gap. This CDR3 spans 15 amino acids. Germline CDR1 reads LGHNA; CDR2 reads YSLEER. Here the CDR3 reads CASSQDLVGAYGYTF. The CDR3 DNA reads as TGCGCCAGCAGCCAAGATCTGGTAGGGGCCTATGGCTACACCTTC.

The rearrangement joins TRBV2 to TRBJ2-7; unclear D gene. The CDR3 sequence is 14 residues long. In germline, CDR1 is SNHLY, CDR2 FYNNEI. V was clipped by 3 bases and J by 5 bases, with 14 bases between them. CDR3 in DNA: TGTGCCAGCAGTGAGGCAGCCGGCATGGACGAGCAGTACTTC. As protein: CASSEAAGMDEQYF.

The rearrangement uses TRBV30 and TRBJ2-1; 10 bases align to TRBD2. This CDR3 comprises 11 residues. J lost 9 bases, V lost 8 bases, and 4 bases had no gene match. CDR1 GTSNPN and CDR2 SVGIG come from the germline V gene (reference sequence). The CDR3 loop reads CAGAGGGEQFF. The DNA of the CDR3 is TGTGCCGGAGCGGGAGGGGGTGAGCAGTTCTTC.

The CDR3 nucleotides read TGCAGCGTTAGGGACGGCAATCAGCCCCAGCATTTT. Translating gives CSVRDGNQPQHF. V is TRBV29-1 and J is TRBJ1-5; D is possibly TRBD1 (5 bases). V dropped 5 bases and J dropped 2 bases, with 7 bases sitting between them. The CDR3 covers 12 residues. Germline lookup yields CDR1 SQVTM and CDR2 ANQGSEA.

The chain joins TRBV6-2 or TRBV6-3 to TRBJ1-5; 7 bases are shared with TRBD1. Germline values: CDR1 MNHEY, CDR2 SVGEGT. The CDR3 is 15 amino acids. Losses at the gene ends were 0 bases for V and 7 bases for J; bases not matched to a gene: 6. The CDR3 sequence is CASSYSGTAGQPQHF. CDR3 DNA sequence: TGTGCCAGCAGTTACTCGGGGACAGCGGGCCAGCCCCAGCATTTT.

The CDR3 coding sequence is TGCGCCAGCAGCCGACAGGTGGACACTGAAGCTTTCTTT. Protein sequence: CASSRQVDTEAFF. This chain connects TRBV5-1 to TRBJ1-1, with D perhaps TRBD1 (6 bases). Germline loops: CDR1 SGHRS, CDR2 YFSETQ. The CDR3 is made up of 13 amino acids. V lost 4 bases and J 3 bases, leaving 10 bases between the germline ends. Full variable domain (missing parts from reference TRBV5-1 and TRBJ1-1): KAGVTQTPRYLIKTRGQQVTLSCSPISGHRSVSWYQQTPGQGLQFLFEYFSETQRNKGNFPGRFSGRQFSNSRSEMNVSTLELGDSALYLCASSRQVDTEAFFGQGTRLTVV.

J is TRBJ2-7 and V is TRBV20-1; D remains unclear. Trimming stripped 1 base from V and 4 bases from J, with 11 bases between. The CDR3 loop spans 13 amino acids. Germline assignment: CDR1 DFQATT and CDR2 SNEGSKA (reference sequence). CDR3 residues: CSARAPDGYEQYF. The CDR3 DNA follows: TGCAGTGCTAGAGCCCCAGACGGGTACGAGCAGTACTTC.

The V and J genes are TRBV3-1 and TRBJ2-1, with TRBD2 matching 8 bases. V lost 2 bases, J lost 8 bases, and 2 bases stayed unmatched. This CDR3 region has 13 residues. CDR1 is LGHDT, CDR2 YNNKEL, per germline (reference sequence). This chain's CDR3 is CASSQWREDEQFF. CDR3 bases: TGTGCCAGCAGCCAATGGCGGGAGGATGAGCAGTTCTTC.

This chain links TRBV29-1 with TRBJ2-3, with D maybe TRBD2 (6 bases). The CDR3 is 14 amino acids. Germline V gene lookup returns CDR1 SQVTM and CDR2 ANQGSEA. Trimming shortened V by 1 base and J by 0 bases, and 8 bases separated the two germline ends. The DNA of the CDR3 is TGCAGCGTTGAAGCGCTAGCGAGCACAGATACGCAGTATTTT. Translating gives CSVEALASTDTQYF.

The CDR3 sequence: CAWSGPSRDYEQYF. CDR3 coding DNA: TGTGCCTGGAGTGGGCCAAGCAGAGACTACGAGCAGTACTTC. The chain employs TRBV30 and TRBJ2-7; D uncertain. Trimming took off 1 base at V and 3 bases at J, with 13 bases between the two ends. The germline V gene encodes CDR1 GTSNPN and CDR2 SVGIG (reference sequence). The CDR3 is made up of 14 amino acids.

The chain couples TRBV20-1 to TRBJ1-2, with 12 bases that match TRBD1. Trimming took 0 bases from V and 7 from J; bases not matched to a gene: 12. CDR1 and CDR2 (germline): DFQATT, SNEGSKA (reference sequence). The CDR3 runs 17 residues. CDR3 nucleotides: TGCAGTGCTAGAGACCTCCTACCCGGGACAGGGGGCTTTGGCTACACCTTC. This sequence encodes CSARDLLPGTGGFGYTF.

This clonotype was seen only once. CDR3 sequence reads: CSARDPGAGGYQETQYF. The CDR3 DNA follows: TGCAGTGCTAGAGATCCGGGAGCGGGAGGGTACCAAGAGACCCAGTACTTC. V gene TRBV20-1 combines with J gene TRBJ2-5; 10 bases fit TRBD2. The germline V gene encodes CDR1 DFQATT and CDR2 SNEGSKA (reference sequence). The CDR3 runs 17 residues. The V gene end was trimmed by 0 bases and the J gene end by 0 bases; junction bases not matched to a gene: 7.

The chain links TRBV9 to TRBJ2-3; D may be TRBD1 (5 bases). V shed 1 base and J shed 6 bases, with 15 bases lying between them. In germline, CDR1 is SGDLS, CDR2 YYNGEE. This CDR3 is 15 amino acids long. CDR3 in DNA: TGTGCCAGCAGCGTACAGGGTATCCCGACGGATACGCAGTATTTT. Protein: CASSVQGIPTDTQYF.

This clonotype was counted a single time. V usage is TRBV20-1 and J usage is TRBJ2-3; 12 positions agree with TRBD2. J lost 4 bases, V lost 5 bases, and 19 bases had no gene match. CDR1 and CDR2 from the germline V gene are DFQATT and SNEGSKA (reference sequence). This CDR3 is built from 19 residues. The chain's CDR3 is CSAPLGLAGFLVKADTQYF. The DNA of the CDR3 is TGCAGTGCTCCACTCGGACTAGCGGGATTCTTGGTGAAAGCAGATACGCAGTATTTT.

J is TRBJ2-3 and V is TRBV18; D not certain. The CDR3 covers 12 residues. Germline V CDR1 and CDR2: KGHSH, LQKENI. The V end lost 3 bases, the J end lost 5 bases, and 6 bases lay between the germline ends. CDR3 sequence (DNA): TGTGCCAGCTCACCCCTCGGAGATACGCAGTATTTT. Translation: CASSPLGDTQYF. Drawing the rest from reference TRBV18 and TRBJ2-3, the complete variable domain is NAGVMQNPRHLVRRRGQEARLRCSPMKGHSHVYWYRQLPEEGLKFMVYLQKENIIDESGMPKERFSAEFPKEGPSILRIQQVVRGDSAAYFCASSPLGDTQYFGPGTRLTVL.

This chain connects TRBV20-1 to TRBJ2-1; D not certain. Germline-derived CDR1 and CDR2 are DFQATT and SNEGSKA (reference sequence). With 6 bases removed from V and 1 base from J, the gap between germline ends came to 13 bases. The CDR3 totals 14 residues. The CDR3 here is CSANEGYSYNEQFF. The CDR3 coding sequence is TGCAGTGCCAACGAAGGTTATTCCTACAATGAGCAGTTCTTC.

CDR3 region: CASSLGSSEAFF. CDR3 bases: TGTGCCAGCAGCTTGGGGTCCTCTGAAGCTTTCTTT. The V and J genes are TRBV5-6 and TRBJ1-1; no definite D call. Germline V gene lookup returns CDR1 SGHDT and CDR2 YYEEEE. V was shortened by 0 bases and J by 6 bases, with 6 bases between the two germline ends. CDR3 size: 12 residues.

This sequence joins TRBV15 and TRBJ2-1, with no clear D. The germline CDR1 and CDR2 sequences are LNHNV and YYDKDF (reference sequence). CDR3 length: 16 amino acids. Trimming stripped 0 bases from V and 5 bases from J, with 14 bases between. The CDR3 DNA reads as TGTGCCACCAGCAGAGATTTGGTAATGGGCCACAATGAGCAGTTCTTC. Its protein is CATSRDLVMGHNEQFF.

V usage is TRBV7-9 and J usage is TRBJ1-4; no definite D call. CDR1 and CDR2 from the germline V gene are SEHNR and FQNEAQ (reference sequence). The CDR3 covers 14 residues. V shed 1 base and J shed 4 bases, with 7 bases lying between them. The CDR3 DNA reads TGTGCCAGCAGCTTAGACAGCGATAATGAAAAACTGTTTTTT. The encoded protein is CASSLDSDNEKLFF.